The next 25 T cell receptor beta chains were all read from a single sample in a study of cytomegalovirus exposure and HLA in healthy donors. Only in-frame clones appear in the TCRdb table, and some are missing; sequencing was by immunoSEQ multiplex PCR. The sample has fewer than 250,000 clones, approximately 87% seen once; the top ten hold 2% to 3%. The source material was PBMCs. The receptors come from a man younger than 35 in good health and CMV-seronegative.

This clone was detected only once. The rearrangement uses TRBV30 and TRBJ1-1, with a tentative D call TRBD1 (6 bases). Germline CDR1 is GTSNPN and CDR2 is SVGIG (reference sequence). V was pared by 2 bases and J by 3 bases, with 10 bases between. This CDR3 comprises 13 residues. The CDR3 loop is CAWSPQGYTEAFF. The CDR3 region has the DNA TGTGCCTGGAGTCCTCAGGGGTACACTGAAGCTTTCTTT.

The chain couples TRBV5-5 to TRBJ1-2; no definite D call. The germline V gene encodes CDR1 SGHKS and CDR2 YYEKEE (reference sequence). This CDR3 is built from 11 residues. Trimming shortened V by 8 bases and J by 5 bases, and 10 bases separated the two germline ends. In DNA form, the CDR3 reads TGTGCCAGTAGTATAGATTATGGCTACACCTTC. Translating it yields CASSIDYGYTF.

This clone showed up just once. This chain connects TRBV27 to TRBJ1-1; D not resolved. CDR1 MNHEY and CDR2 SMNVEV come from the germline V gene (reference sequence). V dropped 7 bases and J dropped 4 bases, with 16 bases sitting between them. There are 14 residues in the CDR3. The CDR3: CASNMAQAGTEAFF. For the CDR3, the DNA is TGTGCCAGCAACATGGCGCAGGCGGGCACTGAAGCTTTCTTT.

The rearrangement links TRBV5-6 to TRBJ1-2, with a possible D match to TRBD1 (5 bases). The CDR3 has 15 residues. CDR1 is SGHDT, CDR2 YYEEEE, per germline. V was clipped by 3 bases and J by 3 bases, with 15 bases between them. The DNA for the CDR3 is TGTGCCAGCAGCTCAAGACAGAAATCGGACTATGGCTACACCTTC. Amino acids: CASSSRQKSDYGYTF.

The rearrangement joins TRBV19 to TRBJ1-2, with D possibly TRBD1 on 6 matching bases. This CDR3 is 14 amino acids long. The V gene's germline CDR1 is LNHDA and CDR2 SQIVND (reference sequence). Trimming took 3 bases from V and 2 from J, leaving 10 bases between them. CDR3 in DNA: TGTGCCAGTAGTATTTTCACAGGGAACTATGGCTACACCTTC. Protein product: CASSIFTGNYGYTF.

The rearrangement joins TRBV5-4 to TRBJ1-1; 7 positions agree with TRBD1. This CDR3 has 16 residues. J was trimmed by 4 bases and V by 3 bases; bases with no gene match: 12. The germline V gene encodes CDR1 SGHNT and CDR2 YYREEE (reference sequence). The CDR3 bases are TGTGCCAGCAGCTCAAACCGTCATTCAGGGGGCACTGAAGCTTTCTTT. Its protein is CASSSNRHSGGTEAFF.

This clone has a single count. The V gene is TRBV9, the J gene TRBJ2-1; 9 positions match TRBD2. The V and J ends lost 3 bases and 1 base, in that order; junction bases with no gene match: 8. CDR1 and CDR2 from the germline V gene are SGDLS and YYNGEE. This CDR3 spans 17 amino acids. The CDR3 protein is CASSEYPSGGSYNEQFF. The DNA of the CDR3 is TGTGCCAGCAGCGAATACCCAAGCGGGGGGTCCTACAATGAGCAGTTCTTC.

V usage is TRBV28 and J usage is TRBJ2-1; 10 bases map to TRBD2. Germline V gene data show CDR1 as MDHEN and CDR2 as SYDVKM. Losses at the gene ends were 2 bases for V and 0 bases for J; bases not matched to a gene: 7. This CDR3 contains 18 residues. This CDR3 reads CASSLTSGRAGSYNEQFF. The CDR3, as DNA: TGTGCCAGCAGTTTAACCAGCGGGAGGGCCGGCTCCTACAATGAGCAGTTCTTC.

The rearrangement joins TRBV5-8 to TRBJ2-6; 13 bases align to TRBD2. The CDR3 is made up of 19 amino acids. Per germline, CDR1 SGHTS and CDR2 YDEGEE. V gave up 4 bases and J gave up 4 bases; unmatched junction bases: 11. The CDR3 DNA reads TGTGCCAGCAGCGCATCCGGGACTAGCGGGGTCCAGGGGGCCAACGTCCTGACTTTC. Amino acids: CASSASGTSGVQGANVLTF. The full variable domain, rest sourced from reference TRBV5-8 and TRBJ2-6, is EAGVTQSPTHLIKTRGQQATLRCSPISGHTSVYWYQQALGLGLQFLLWYDEGEERNRGNFPPRFSGRQFPNYSSELNVNALELEDSALYLCASSASGTSGVQGANVLTFGAGSRLTVL.

The chain is built from TRBV27 and TRBJ2-7; D is undetermined. The CDR3 totals 14 residues. V shed 0 bases and J shed 2 bases, with 8 bases lying between them. Germline V gives CDR1 MNHEY, CDR2 SMNVEV (reference sequence). The CDR3 nucleotides are TGTGCCAGCAGTTTATCGGTAGCCCCCTACGAGCAGTACTTC. Protein sequence: CASSLSVAPYEQYF.

This chain uses TRBV18 with TRBJ1-2; the D is unclear. The V gene lost 3 bases and the J gene lost 8 bases, with 22 bases spanning the gap. The CDR3 has 16 amino acids. Germline CDR1 is KGHSH and CDR2 is LQKENI. The CDR3 spells CASSPYGPQSGGGYTF. CDR3 bases: TGTGCCAGCTCACCGTACGGGCCTCAATCTGGCGGGGGCTACACCTTC.

The chain uses TRBV5-4 and TRBJ2-5; D uncertain. The CDR3 is 13 residues long. The germline V gene has CDR1 SGHNT and CDR2 YYREEE (reference sequence). Trimming stripped 2 bases from V and 5 bases from J, with 10 bases between. The CDR3 bases are TGTGCCAGCAGCTTCCGCACAGCCGAGACCCAGTACTTC. This gives the protein CASSFRTAETQYF.

The chain has TRBV13 and TRBJ2-7; weak D call: TRBD1 (6 bases). Germline CDR1 is PRHDT and CDR2 is FYEKMQ (reference sequence). This CDR3 is 13 amino acids long. Trimming took 4 bases from V and 6 from J, leaving 13 bases between them. The CDR3 sequence is CASSYTGYGEQYF. The CDR3 region has the DNA TGTGCCAGCAGCTACACAGGGTACGGCGAGCAGTACTTC.

The V gene is TRBV4-2, the J gene TRBJ2-3; D may be TRBD2 (5 bases). The germline V gene encodes CDR1 LGHNA and CDR2 YNFKEQ. The CDR3 extends over 14 amino acids. V was cut by 1 base and J by 2 bases, with 7 bases left in between. In DNA form, the CDR3 reads TGTGCCAGCAGCCAAGGTCGGGACACAGATACGCAGTATTTT. Its protein product is CASSQGRDTDTQYF.

The genes are TRBV2 and TRBJ1-2, with 10 bases fitting TRBD1. CDR1 is SNHLY and CDR2 is FYNNEI in the germline V gene. The ends lost 11 bases at V and 8 bases at J; junction bases unmatched: 5. This CDR3 spans 11 amino acids. The CDR3 reads CACRDRGGYTF. The CDR3 bases are TGTGCCTGCCGGGACAGGGGAGGCTACACCTTC.

The chain joins TRBV28 to TRBJ2-3; a weak D match, TRBD2 (5 bases). Germline CDR1 reads MDHEN; CDR2 reads SYDVKM. Trimming pared 2 bases from V and 5 bases from J, leaving 14 bases between. CDR3 length: 15 residues. The CDR3 bases are TGTGCCAGCAGTTTAATGGGAGAGTCGCGAGATACGCAGTATTTT. Translation: CASSLMGESRDTQYF.

The chain employs TRBV19 and TRBJ1-2, with D tentatively TRBD1 (5 bases). V was cut by 5 bases and J by 8 bases, with 15 bases left in between. The CDR3 length is 13 residues. Germline CDR1 and CDR2: LNHDA and SQIVND (reference sequence). CDR3 residues: CASSLPRDWGYTF. As DNA, the CDR3 is TGTGCCAGTAGTCTCCCCAGGGATTGGGGCTACACCTTC.

This clone was picked up one time. The genes are TRBV6-1 and TRBJ1-5; 7 bases are a match to TRBD1. The trim removed 3 bases at V and 5 bases at J, leaving 4 bases unmatched. Germline V lookup: CDR1 MNHNS, CDR2 SASEGT. The CDR3 runs 14 residues. CDR3 nucleotides: TGTGCCAGCAGTGAGGACAGGCGGGATCAGCCCCAGCATTTT. Its translation is CASSEDRRDQPQHF.

The chain uses TRBV5-6 and TRBJ2-7, with a tentative D call TRBD1 (5 bases). Germline V lookup: CDR1 SGHDT, CDR2 YYEEEE. The V end was cut by 0 bases, the J end by 0 bases, with 10 bases between. The CDR3 spans 15 residues. The CDR3 sequence is CASSLVQEFSYEQYF. Here the CDR3 DNA reads TGTGCCAGCAGCTTGGTACAGGAATTCTCCTACGAGCAGTACTTC. Using reference TRBV5-6 and TRBJ2-7 for the parts outside the CDR3, the full variable domain is DAGVTQSPTHLIKTRGQQVTLRCSPKSGHDTVSWYQQALGQGPQFIFQYYEEEERQRGNFPDRFSGHQFPNYSSELNVNALLLGDSALYLCASSLVQEFSYEQYFGPGTRLTVT.

This clone appeared a single time. The rearrangement links TRBV5-1 to TRBJ2-1; 7 positions agree with TRBD2. Germline V CDR1 and CDR2: SGHRS, YFSETQ. The CDR3 has 17 residues. The J segment lost 0 bases and the V segment lost 0 bases, leaving 6 bases of the junction unmatched. Here the CDR3 reads CASSLEGRGSSYNEQFF. CDR3 nucleotides: TGCGCCAGCAGCTTGGAGGGGCGCGGGAGCTCCTACAATGAGCAGTTCTTC.

This clone has only one observation. The rearrangement joins TRBV28 to TRBJ1-5; the D is unclear. Per the germline V gene, CDR1 is MDHEN and CDR2 is SYDVKM. There are 15 residues in the CDR3. Between the trimmed V and J ends, which lost 2 bases and 4 bases, there was a span of 12 bases. DNA of the CDR3: TGTGCCAGCAGTTTAGTATTCGGGAAAAATCAGCCCCAGCATTTT. Amino acids: CASSLVFGKNQPQHF.

The chain couples TRBV20-1 to TRBJ1-2; D gene ambiguous. V was trimmed by 1 base and J by 7 bases, leaving 7 bases between them. The length of the CDR3 is 11 residues. The germline gives CDR1 DFQATT, CDR2 SNEGSKA (reference sequence). In nucleotides, the CDR3 is TGCAGTGCTAGAGCTGCTAGTGGCTACACCTTC. Protein sequence: CSARAASGYTF.

The chain uses TRBV13 and TRBJ2-5; TRBD2 agrees at 7 bases. With V trimmed by 5 bases and J by 5 bases, 8 bases remained unmatched. Germline V gene data show CDR1 as PRHDT and CDR2 as FYEKMQ (reference sequence). The CDR3 length is 14 residues. CDR3 nucleotide sequence: TGTGCCAGCAGCGGCAGAGTGGGGGGGGAGACCCAGTACTTC. Protein: CASSGRVGGETQYF. The whole variable domain, remainder taken from reference TRBV13 and TRBJ2-5, is AAGVIQSPRHLIKEKRETATLKCYPIPRHDTVYWYQQGPGQDPQFLISFYEKMQSDKGSIPDRFSAQQFSDYHSELNMSSLELGDSALYFCASSGRVGGETQYFGPGTRLLVL.

The J gene is TRBJ1-5, the V gene TRBV10-3, with 9 bases lining up with TRBD1. There are 18 residues in the CDR3. Trimming cost V 3 bases and J 0 bases; bases outside gene matches: 9. Germline V gene lookup returns CDR1 ENHRY and CDR2 SYGVKD. The CDR3 here is CAISDSWDRDYSNQPQHF. The DNA for the CDR3 is TGTGCCATCAGTGACTCATGGGACAGGGATTATAGCAATCAGCCCCAGCATTTT.

The genes are TRBV15 and TRBJ2-5; 10 bases align to TRBD2. CDR3 length: 17 residues. Germline lookup yields CDR1 LNHNV and CDR2 YYDKDF (reference sequence). V lost 1 base, J lost 5 bases, and 10 bases stayed unmatched. The CDR3 DNA reads as TGTGCCACCAGCAGAGTTGGGAGCGGGAGGGGTTTTGAGACCCAGTACTTC. Translation: CATSRVGSGRGFETQYF.